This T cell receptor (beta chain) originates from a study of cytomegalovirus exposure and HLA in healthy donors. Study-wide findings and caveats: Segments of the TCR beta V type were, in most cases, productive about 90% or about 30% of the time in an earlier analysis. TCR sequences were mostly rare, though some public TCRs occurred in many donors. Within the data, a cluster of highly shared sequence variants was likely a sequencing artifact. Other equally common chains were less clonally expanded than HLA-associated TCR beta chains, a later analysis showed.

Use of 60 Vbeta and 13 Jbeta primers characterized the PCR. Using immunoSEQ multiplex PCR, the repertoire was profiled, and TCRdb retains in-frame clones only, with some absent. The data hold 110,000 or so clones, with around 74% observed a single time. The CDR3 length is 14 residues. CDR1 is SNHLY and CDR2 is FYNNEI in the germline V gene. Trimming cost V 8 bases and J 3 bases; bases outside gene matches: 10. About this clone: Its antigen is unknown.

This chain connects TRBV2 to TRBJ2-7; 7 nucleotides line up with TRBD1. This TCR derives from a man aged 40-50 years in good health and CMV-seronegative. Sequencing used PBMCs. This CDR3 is CASRSRGSLYEQYF. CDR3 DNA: TGTGCCAGCCGATCCAGGGGGAGTCTCTACGAGCAGTACTTC.